These T cell receptor beta chains were read from a single sample in a study of T cells in Graves' hyperthyroidism and ophthalmopathy. TCRdb re-analysed the multiplex PCR reads in MiXCR, keeping a single row per CDR3 protein. Among around 300,000 distinct CDR3 sequences listed, 12% to 15% were seen once. Sequenced sample: blood. Every receptor here comes from a woman between 45 and 65 years old with Graves' hyperthyroidism that later progressed to Graves' ophthalmopathy. Each CDR3 is given with its conserved first and last residue. A D gene is named only where the DNA matches it firmly. A clone size is listed for some rows: how often the clone was seen (once, few, many), or a class if it is expanded.

clone size: NA; J gene: TRBJ2-5; D gene: TRBD1; V gene: TRBV9; CDR3 DNA: TGTGCCAGCAGCGTAGGAGGAGGGGACAGGGTCCAGACCCAGTACTTC; CDR3 protein: CASSVGGGDRVQTQYF
clone size: many; J gene: TRBJ2-3; D gene: NA; V gene: TRBV7-3; CDR3 DNA: TGTGCCAGCAGCTTAACGAAGGGGACCACAGATACGCAGTATTTT; CDR3 protein: CASSLTKGTTDTQYF
clone size: few; J gene: TRBJ2-3; D gene: TRBD1; V gene: TRBV25-1; CDR3 DNA: TGTGCCAGCAGTGATTCGGGACAGCTCACAGATACGCAGTATTTT; CDR3 protein: CASSDSGQLTDTQYF
clone size: few; J gene: TRBJ2-2; D gene: NA; V gene: TRBV20-1; CDR3 DNA: TGCAGTGCTAGAGAAGACGGTGGGAACACCGGGGAGCTGTTTTTT; CDR3 protein: CSAREDGGNTGELFF
clone size: NA; J gene: TRBJ1-1; D gene: NA; V gene: TRBV29-1; CDR3 DNA: TGCAGCGTTGGGAGTAGACCGATGACTGAAGCTTTATTT; CDR3 protein: CSVGSRPMTEALF
clone size: many; J gene: TRBJ2-4; D gene: NA; V gene: TRBV7-2; CDR3 DNA: TGTGCCAGCAGCTTAGGAAAGGAAAACATTCAGTACTTC; CDR3 protein: CASSLGKENIQYF
clone size: NA; J gene: TRBJ2-7; D gene: NA; V gene: TRBV28; CDR3 DNA: TGTGCCAGCAGTTGGGGGACACCCTGGGGGCTCGAGCAGTACTTC; CDR3 protein: CASSWGTPWGLEQYF
clone size: few; J gene: TRBJ1-2; D gene: NA; V gene: TRBV28; CDR3 DNA: TGTGCCAGCAGTTTCCCCGGGGGCCTTAACTATGGCTACACCTTC; CDR3 protein: CASSFPGGLNYGYTF
clone size: NA; J gene: TRBJ2-1; D gene: NA; V gene: TRBV5-6; CDR3 DNA: TGTGCCAGCAGATCCAAGTGGACCACAGGGGGCGACGGACTAGCGGACAATGAGCAGTTCTTC; CDR3 protein: CASRSKWTTGGDGLADNEQFF
clone size: NA; J gene: TRBJ2-2; D gene: NA; V gene: TRBV7-9; CDR3 DNA: TGTGCTAGGAGCACGAACACCGGGGAGCTGTTTTTT; CDR3 protein: CARSTNTGELFF
clone size: NA; J gene: TRBJ1-1; D gene: NA; V gene: TRBV6-6; CDR3 DNA: TGTGCCAGCAGTTACTCTAGGGCGGGCACTGAAGCTTTCTTT; CDR3 protein: CASSYSRAGTEAFF
clone size: NA; J gene: TRBJ1-3; D gene: NA; V gene: TRBV10-3; CDR3 DNA: TGTGCCATCAGTGTCGGGGGGTTAAACTCTGGAAACACCATATATTTT; CDR3 protein: CAISVGGLNSGNTIYF
clone size: few; J gene: TRBJ1-1; D gene: TRBD1; V gene: TRBV19; CDR3 DNA: TGTGCCAGTAGTACGACCTTTACAGGGGGCGCGTTGGGCACTGAAGCTTTCTTT; CDR3 protein: CASSTTFTGGALGTEAFF
clone size: few; J gene: TRBJ2-1; D gene: TRBD1; V gene: TRBV24-1; CDR3 DNA: TGTGCCACCAGTGGAGCCGGGACAGGGGGCCTGCAAAGCCAGTTCTTC; CDR3 protein: CATSGAGTGGLQSQFF
clone size: NA; J gene: TRBJ2-7; D gene: NA; V gene: TRBV11-2; CDR3 DNA: TGTGCCAGCAGCTTAGATACGGGAGCGGGCTACGAGCAGTACTTC; CDR3 protein: CASSLDTGAGYEQYF